The T cell receptor beta chain under discussion was sequenced for a study of blood T cell repertoires in COVID-19. Study background: Samples came from the United States, Italy and Spain, spanning acute and convalescent COVID-19. The cDNA or gDNA used as material had been derived from T cells, B-cell-depleted T cells, or PBMCs.

Per the original methods: Nucleated cell number was recorded as an estimate derived from reference gene primer amplification. Method: immunoSEQ multiplex PCR; TCRdb's copy keeps in-frame clones and lacks some. V and J calls and clone size are as listed in that table; D and trimming were resolved from the DNA. The sample records some 370,000 clones, around 89% being singletons. The CDR3 loop spans 16 amino acids. Germline trimming cut 6 bases from V and 0 bases from J; bases unmatched to any gene: 5. Germline-derived CDR1 and CDR2 are MNHEY and SMNVEV (reference sequence). This TCR derives from a man in his forties with acute or convalescent COVID-19. Sequenced: peripheral blood. This sequence joins TRBV27 and TRBJ2-1; 10 nucleotides agree with TRBD2. The CDR3 here is CASSPLAGDSYNEQFF. In DNA, the CDR3 is TGTGCCAGCAGCCCCCTAGCGGGAGACTCCTACAATGAGCAGTTCTTC.